This entry lists 7 T cell receptor beta chains sequenced from one sample in a study of blood T cell repertoires in COVID-19. Produced via immunoSEQ multiplex PCR; TCRdb's table is partial and in-frame only. The repertoire has about 220,000 clones, less than 85% of them found once; the top ten carry approximately 4%. What was sequenced was peripheral blood. The receptors derive from a woman older than 75 with acute or convalescent COVID-19.

This rearrangement joins TRBV27 to TRBJ2-5; 9 nucleotides line up with TRBD1. The CDR3 length is 18 residues. Looked up from germline, CDR1 is MNHEY and CDR2 is SMNVEV (reference sequence). J gave up 4 bases and V 6 bases, and 18 bases lay outside the gene matches. The CDR3 nucleotides read TGTGCCAGCAGACCACAGGGGGCGCGATTCTGGGGTGGAGAGACCCAGTACTTC. Translation gives CASRPQGARFWGGETQYF.

The chain joins TRBV10-2 to TRBJ1-6; D is undetermined. The CDR3 spans 17 residues. Trimming shortened V by 4 bases and J by 7 bases, and 20 bases separated the two germline ends. Germline CDR1 WSHSY, CDR2 SAAADI. Written as DNA, the CDR3 is TGCGCCAGCAGTGGAACCGGTGCCTATTCCGGGAATTCACCCCTCCACTTT. This sequence encodes CASSGTGAYSGNSPLHF.

The chain uses TRBV7-2 and TRBJ2-1, with 7 positions matching TRBD2. CDR1 is SGHTA, CDR2 FQGNSA, per germline. This CDR3 region has 16 residues. V lost 3 bases and J lost 4; bases outside the gene matches: 9. The CDR3 spells CASSLTSSVEYNEQFF. In DNA, the CDR3 is TGTGCCAGCAGCTTGACTAGCTCCGTCGAATACAATGAGCAGTTCTTC.

On this clone: Germline is not matched at one junction end, which may reflect a read error. This CDR3 is CASGLGTPDEKLFF. CDR3 DNA: TGTGCTAGCGGTTTGGGGACACCGGATGAAAAACTGTTTTTT. The V call is TRBV12-5, the J call TRBJ1-4; weak D call: TRBD1 (6 bases). The CDR3 contains 14 residues. Looked up from germline, CDR1 is LGHNT and CDR2 is FRNRAP.

This chain links TRBV6-6 with TRBJ1-2; D is ambiguous. The CDR3 extends over 16 amino acids. CDR1 and CDR2 from the germline V gene are MNHNY and SVGAGI (reference sequence). V gave up 4 bases and J gave up 4 bases, with 19 bases separating them. The CDR3 nucleotides read TGTGCCAGCAGTTTACCGCAGCTCACCCGGGGCTATGGCTACACCTTC. Its protein product is CASSLPQLTRGYGYTF.

This chain joins TRBV2 and TRBJ1-5; perhaps TRBD1 as D (5 bases). The CDR3 totals 12 residues. Trimming left V 7 bases short and J 3 bases short, with 7 bases between. Germline-derived CDR1 and CDR2 are SNHLY and FYNNEI. The CDR3 region has the DNA TGTGCCAGCAAGGGACTCAATCAGCCCCAGCATTTT. It translates to CASKGLNQPQHF.

V is TRBV5-1 and J is TRBJ1-1; D not resolved. The CDR3 is 13 amino acids. Germline V gives CDR1 SGHRS, CDR2 YFSETQ. Trimming took off 4 bases at V and 3 bases at J, with 10 bases between the two ends. The DNA for the CDR3 is TGCGCCAGCAGCGATCTGACACACACTGAAGCTTTCTTT. It yields the protein CASSDLTHTEAFF.